These 24 T cell receptor beta chains were sequenced from one sample in a study of human T cells and chemical hapten exposure. Described time point: pre-sensitization, week 0. Treatment defined: therapeutic diphenylcyclopropenone sensitization with weekly scalp DPC. One entry per CDR3 protein, called by TCRdb with MiXCR from the RACE reads. The table has a few hundred thousand distinct CDR3 sequences, about 5% seen once; the top ten hold about 7.7%. The sample here was whole blood, taken in connection with sensitization to the hapten diphenylcyclopropenone (DPC). These receptors were collected from a woman aged 18-35 years with alopecia areata. Some clones in this sample may be carry-over from other donors' samples.

In this sample, this clonotype turned up many times. This chain connects TRBV5-5 to TRBJ2-5; TRBD2 matches 8 bases. The CDR3 consists of 14 residues. CDR1 is SGHKS and CDR2 is YYEKEE in the germline V gene (reference sequence). V trimming: 4 bases; J trimming: 1 base; junction bases outside the gene matches: 3. CDR3 nucleotide sequence: TGTGCCAGCAGCGCACTAGCGGCCCAAGAGACCCAGTACTTC. It translates to CASSALAAQETQYF.

In this sample, this clonotype turned up many times. The chain combines TRBV29-1 with TRBJ2-2; the D gene is possibly TRBD2 (5 bases). The CDR3 sequence is 13 residues long. V lost 5 bases to trimming and J lost 6 bases, with 13 bases between them. Germline V lookup: CDR1 SQVTM, CDR2 ANQGSEA. CDR3 nucleotides: TGCAGCGTTAGGGAGTCGATAGCCGGGGAGCTGTTTTTT. Protein: CSVRESIAGELFF.

The table lists this clonotype with a few counts. This chain uses TRBV5-4 with TRBJ2-3, with a tentative D call TRBD1 (5 bases). The V gene's germline CDR1 is SGHNT and CDR2 YYREEE (reference sequence). The CDR3 totals 14 residues. Trimming shortened V by 5 bases and J by 1 base, and 11 bases separated the two germline ends. CDR3 DNA sequence: TGTGCCAGCAGACCTACACAGGGCACAGATACGCAGTATTTT. Protein: CASRPTQGTDTQYF.

The chain combines TRBV7-9 with TRBJ2-5, with D hard to call. Trimming took 5 bases from V and 1 from J, leaving 5 bases between them. The CDR3 has 12 residues. Germline V gene sequence: CDR1 SEHNR, CDR2 FQNEAQ (reference sequence). For the CDR3, the DNA is TGTGCCAGCAGCCGGTTCCAAGAGACCCAGTACTTC. Its protein is CASSRFQETQYF. Using reference TRBV7-9 and TRBJ2-5 for the parts outside the CDR3, the full variable domain is DTGVSQNPRHKITKRGQNVTFRCDPISEHNRLYWYRQTLGQGPEFLTYFQNEAQLEKSRLLSDRFSAERPKGSFSTLEIQRTEQGDSAMYLCASSRFQETQYFGPGTRLLVL.

There are a few counts of this clonotype. CDR3: CASSGDITEAFF. For the CDR3, the DNA is TGTGCCAGCAGTGGGGACATCACTGAAGCTTTCTTT. The gene calls are TRBV12-3 or TRBV12-4 and TRBJ1-1; D is possibly TRBD1 (6 bases). This CDR3 has 12 amino acids. Trimming cost V 5 bases and J 4 bases, with 8 bases left between them.

Many counts were recorded for this clonotype. The chain links TRBV4-3 to TRBJ2-5; a weak D match, TRBD2 (6 bases). Trimming took off 4 bases at V and 4 bases at J, with 16 bases between the two ends. Germline V gene lookup returns CDR1 LGHNA and CDR2 YSLEER. This CDR3 is 15 amino acids long. The CDR3 DNA is TGCGCCAGCAGCCCCCGTGGAAGGGGAGGAGAGACCCAGTACTTC. It codes for CASSPRGRGGETQYF.

V and J are TRBV6-5 and TRBJ2-3; 11 bases map to TRBD1. Germline V CDR1 and CDR2: MNHEY, SVGAGI. This CDR3 comprises 14 residues. The V and J ends lost 6 bases and 6 bases, in that order; junction bases with no gene match: 5. In DNA form, the CDR3 reads TGTGCCAGCAGAGGACAGGGGGCGGGGGATACGCAGTATTTT. As protein: CASRGQGAGDTQYF.

The sample holds many counts of this clonotype. The genes are TRBV10-3 and TRBJ2-3; no clear D. The CDR3 covers 14 residues. Trimming took 10 bases from V and 0 from J, leaving 14 bases between them. CDR1 is ENHRY, CDR2 SYGVKD, per germline. The CDR3 spells CASLSGFSTDTQYF. CDR3 coding DNA: TGTGCCAGCCTATCAGGTTTTAGCACAGATACGCAGTATTTT.

This clonotype was detected only a few times. The genes are TRBV20-1 and TRBJ1-2; D is possibly TRBD1 (6 bases). V was trimmed by 4 bases and J by 4 bases, leaving 13 bases between them. Germline-derived CDR1 and CDR2 are DFQATT and SNEGSKA (reference sequence). The CDR3 is 13 amino acids. In DNA form, the CDR3 reads TGCAGTGCTAATCAGGGGAGCACCTATGGCTACACCTTC. Translating gives CSANQGSTYGYTF.

The table lists this clonotype with many counts. The rearrangement links TRBV7-9 to TRBJ2-1; tentative D call: TRBD1 (6 bases). This CDR3 comprises 14 residues. Trimming left V 5 bases short and J 6 bases short, with 14 bases between. Germline V gives CDR1 SEHNR, CDR2 FQNEAQ (reference sequence). The chain's CDR3 is CASSGAGTPNEQFF. DNA of the CDR3: TGTGCCAGCAGCGGAGCAGGGACACCCAATGAGCAGTTCTTC.

This sequence joins TRBV2 and TRBJ1-1; possible D gene TRBD1, 5 bases. Germline loops: CDR1 SNHLY, CDR2 FYNNEI. The V end lost 10 bases, the J end lost 11 bases, and 29 bases lay between the germline ends. There are 15 residues in the CDR3. CDR3 sequence (DNA): TGTGCCACCGGTAAAGATTTAGGGGCTTCCAAAGCGGCTTTCTTT. As protein: CATGKDLGASKAAFF.

This clonotype was counted at least ten times. As DNA, the CDR3 is TGTGCCAGCAGCTTCGGGGGCCTCTCTGGGGCCAACGTCCTGACTTTC. Protein sequence: CASSFGGLSGANVLTF. The chain is built from TRBV7-2 and TRBJ2-6, with D perhaps TRBD1 or TRBD2 (6 bases each). The CDR3 extends over 16 amino acids. V was cut by 3 bases and J by 0 bases, with 9 bases left in between. The germline V gene has CDR1 SGHTA and CDR2 FQGNSA.

This clonotype was detected ten times or more. V gene TRBV4-2 combines with J gene TRBJ2-3; 8 nucleotides agree with TRBD2. Unmatched junction bases numbered 18, after V lost 1 base and J lost 0 bases. CDR1 LGHNA and CDR2 YNFKEQ come from the germline V gene. The CDR3 spans 21 residues. CDR3 nucleotides: TGTGCCAGCAGCCAAGCACAACGAGGACTAGCTGTTACCGTAAGCACAGATACGCAGTATTTT. Translated: CASSQAQRGLAVTVSTDTQYF.

This clonotype was observed a handful of times. This chain uses TRBV9 with TRBJ2-1, with 8 bases fitting TRBD2. The junction had 12 bases not matched to a gene; V was cut back by 4 bases and J by 3 bases. This CDR3 has 17 amino acids. The germline V gene encodes CDR1 SGDLS and CDR2 YYNGEE. The CDR3 DNA sequence: TGTGCCAGCAGCAACCCGGGAGGGGCGGGGATCTACAATGAGCAGTTCTTC. Protein sequence: CASSNPGGAGIYNEQFF. Combining the CDR3 with reference TRBV9 and TRBJ2-1 gives the whole variable domain DSGVTQTPKHLITATGQRVTLRCSPRSGDLSVYWYQQSLDQGLQFLIQYYNGEERAKGNILERFSAQQFPDLHSELNLSSLELGDSALYFCASSNPGGAGIYNEQFFGPGTRLTVL.

The CDR3 reads CASTGNGEAFF. The CDR3 DNA sequence: TGTGCCAGCACCGGGAACGGCGAAGCTTTCTTT. The chain carries TRBV6-6 and TRBJ1-1; D remains ambiguous. The germline CDR1 and CDR2 sequences are MNHNY and SVGAGI (reference sequence). Trimming left V 7 bases short and J 8 bases short, with 11 bases between. The CDR3 runs 11 residues.

The table lists this clonotype with a few counts. The rearrangement uses TRBV5-1 and TRBJ2-5; weak D call: TRBD1 (5 bases). The CDR3 runs 15 residues. Per germline, CDR1 SGHRS and CDR2 YFSETQ. V was shortened by 4 bases and J by 1 base, with 14 bases between the two germline ends. In DNA, the CDR3 is TGCGCCAGCAGCCCAACTGGGGCCGTCCAAGAGACCCAGTACTTC. It encodes CASSPTGAVQETQYF.

This clonotype was picked up many times. The rearrangement links TRBV10-2 to TRBJ1-6; 9 bases fit TRBD1. V dropped 5 bases and J dropped 7; count of bases not matched to a gene: 9. The CDR3 consists of 16 residues. Germline loops: CDR1 WSHSY, CDR2 SAAADI. CDR3 nucleotide sequence: TGCGCCAGCAGTAATGACAGGGGGTTCCTAAATTCACCCCTCCACTTT. Translating gives CASSNDRGFLNSPLHF.

This clonotype was detected a few times. This chain uses TRBV5-1 with TRBJ2-1; no clear D gene. V was trimmed by 0 bases and J by 0 bases, leaving 13 bases between them. There are 17 residues in the CDR3. CDR1 is SGHRS and CDR2 is YFSETQ in the germline V gene. This CDR3 is CASSLGAFRSSYNEQFF. The CDR3 bases are TGCGCCAGCAGCTTGGGAGCATTTCGTAGCTCCTACAATGAGCAGTTCTTC.

This clonotype occurred many times. The chain joins TRBV7-2 to TRBJ2-5; 10 bases map to TRBD2. This CDR3 has 17 residues. The V and J ends lost 2 bases and 5 bases, in that order; junction bases with no gene match: 11. CDR1 and CDR2 (germline): SGHTA, FQGNSA. For the CDR3, the DNA is TGTGCCAGCAGCTTAAGAGATAAGCGGGGGGGCCAGGAGACCCAGTACTTC. This encodes CASSLRDKRGGQETQYF.

The chain employs TRBV29-1 and TRBJ1-3, with 8 bases identical to TRBD1. This CDR3 contains 14 residues. Unmatched junction bases numbered 0, after V lost 2 bases and J lost 0 bases. In germline, CDR1 is SQVTM, CDR2 ANQGSEA. The CDR3 DNA sequence: TGCAGCGTTGAAACAGGGGGCTCTGGAAACACCATATATTTT. Translation: CSVETGGSGNTIYF.

This clonotype was detected only a few times. J is TRBJ1-2 and V is TRBV12-3 or TRBV12-4; TRBD1 aligns across 7 bases. This CDR3 region has 13 residues. V trimming: 8 bases; J trimming: 6 bases; junction bases outside the gene matches: 9. CDR3 in amino acids: CASRMTGTHGYTF. The CDR3 DNA is TGTGCCAGCCGTATGACAGGGACGCATGGCTACACCTTC.

The chain has TRBV6-5 and TRBJ2-2, with TRBD2 identical over 8 bases. Germline V CDR1 and CDR2: MNHEY, SVGAGI. Germline trimming cut 2 bases from V and 5 bases from J; bases unmatched to any gene: 7. The CDR3 contains 16 residues. CDR3 region: CASSYALAEITGELFF. DNA of the CDR3: TGTGCCAGCAGTTACGCACTAGCGGAGATTACCGGGGAGCTGTTTTTT.

There are many counts of this clonotype. The V gene is TRBV10-3, the J gene TRBJ2-3; 10 bases are shared with TRBD2. The CDR3 consists of 18 residues. Germline CDR1 is ENHRY and CDR2 is SYGVKD. J lost 0 bases, V lost 0 bases, and 6 bases had no gene match. The CDR3 DNA is TGTGCCATCAGTGAGTCGGAACTAGCGGGGCCCAGCACAGATACGCAGTATTTT. Encoded protein: CAISESELAGPSTDTQYF.

This clonotype was observed a handful of times. The V gene is TRBV12-3 or TRBV12-4, the J gene TRBJ1-1, with 8 bases identical to TRBD1. With V trimmed by 6 bases and J by 10 bases, 10 bases remained unmatched. The CDR3 covers 13 residues. CDR3 DNA sequence: TGTGCCAGCAGCCTAAACAGGGGGTCGCGAGCTTTCTTT. It yields the protein CASSLNRGSRAFF.